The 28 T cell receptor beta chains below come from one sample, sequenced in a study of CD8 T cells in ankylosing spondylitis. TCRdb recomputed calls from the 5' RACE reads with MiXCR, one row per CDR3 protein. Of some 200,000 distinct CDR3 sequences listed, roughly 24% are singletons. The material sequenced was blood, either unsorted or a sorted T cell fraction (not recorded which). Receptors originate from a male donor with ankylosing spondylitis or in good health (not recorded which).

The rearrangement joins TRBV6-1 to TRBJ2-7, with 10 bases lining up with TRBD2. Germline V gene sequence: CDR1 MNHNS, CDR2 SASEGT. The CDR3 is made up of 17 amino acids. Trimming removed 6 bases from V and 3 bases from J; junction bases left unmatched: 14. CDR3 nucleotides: TGTGCCAGCAGGCAGGGACTAGCGTTACTTCGTGGCTACGAGCAGTACTTC. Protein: CASRQGLALLRGYEQYF.

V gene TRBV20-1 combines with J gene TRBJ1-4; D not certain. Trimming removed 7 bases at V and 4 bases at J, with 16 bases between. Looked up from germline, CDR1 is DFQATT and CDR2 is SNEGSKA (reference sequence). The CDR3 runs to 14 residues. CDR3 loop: CSVPKKAFNEKLFF. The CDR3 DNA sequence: TGCAGTGTCCCGAAAAAGGCTTTTAATGAAAAACTGTTTTTT.

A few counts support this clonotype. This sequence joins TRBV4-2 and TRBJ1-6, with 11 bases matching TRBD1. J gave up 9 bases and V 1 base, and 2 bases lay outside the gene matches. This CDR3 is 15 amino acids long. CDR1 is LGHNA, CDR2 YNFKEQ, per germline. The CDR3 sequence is CASSQAGQGGSPLHF. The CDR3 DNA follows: TGTGCCAGCAGCCAAGCGGGACAGGGGGGTTCACCCCTCCACTTT.

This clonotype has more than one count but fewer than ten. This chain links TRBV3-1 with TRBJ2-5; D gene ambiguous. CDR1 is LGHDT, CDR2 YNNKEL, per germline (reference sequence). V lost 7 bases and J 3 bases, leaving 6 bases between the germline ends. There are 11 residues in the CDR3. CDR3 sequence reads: CASTLKETQYF. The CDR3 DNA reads TGTGCCAGCACCCTTAAAGAGACCCAGTACTTC.

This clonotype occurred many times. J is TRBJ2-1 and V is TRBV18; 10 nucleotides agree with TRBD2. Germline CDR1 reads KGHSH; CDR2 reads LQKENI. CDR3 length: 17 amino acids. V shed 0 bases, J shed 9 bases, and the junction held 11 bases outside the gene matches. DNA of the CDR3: TGTGCCAGCTCACCACCTCTTTCCAGCGGGAGGGGAGGTGAGCAGTTCTTC. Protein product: CASSPPLSSGRGGEQFF. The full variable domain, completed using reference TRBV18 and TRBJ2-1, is NAGVMQNPRHLVRRRGQEARLRCSPMKGHSHVYWYRQLPEEGLKFMVYLQKENIIDESGMPKERFSAEFPKEGPSILRIQQVVRGDSAAYFCASSPPLSSGRGGEQFFGPGTRLTVL.

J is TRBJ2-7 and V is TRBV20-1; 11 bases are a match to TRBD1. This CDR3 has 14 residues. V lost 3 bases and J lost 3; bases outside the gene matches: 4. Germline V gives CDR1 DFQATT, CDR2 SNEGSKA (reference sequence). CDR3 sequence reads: CSASRTGGFYEQYF. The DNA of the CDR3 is TGCAGTGCTAGCAGGACAGGGGGCTTCTACGAGCAGTACTTC.

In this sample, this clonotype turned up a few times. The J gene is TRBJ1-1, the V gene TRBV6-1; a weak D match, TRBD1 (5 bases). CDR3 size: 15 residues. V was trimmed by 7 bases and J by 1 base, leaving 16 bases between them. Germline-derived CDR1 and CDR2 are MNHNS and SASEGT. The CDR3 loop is CASIRGSARNTEAFF. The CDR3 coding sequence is TGTGCCAGCATCCGGGGGTCAGCGAGGAACACTGAAGCTTTCTTT.

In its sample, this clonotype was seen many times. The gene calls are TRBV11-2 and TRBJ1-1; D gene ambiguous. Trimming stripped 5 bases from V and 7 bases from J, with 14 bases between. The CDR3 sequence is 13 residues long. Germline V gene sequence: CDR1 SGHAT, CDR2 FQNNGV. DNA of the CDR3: TGTGCCAGCAGCCCAGAAAGGGCGGGTGAAGCTTTCTTT. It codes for CASSPERAGEAFF.

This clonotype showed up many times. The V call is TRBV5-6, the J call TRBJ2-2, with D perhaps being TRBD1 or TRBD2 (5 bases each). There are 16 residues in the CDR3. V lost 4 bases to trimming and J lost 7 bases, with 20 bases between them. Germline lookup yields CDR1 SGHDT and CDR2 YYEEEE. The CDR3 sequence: CASSGSGGVLGGELFF. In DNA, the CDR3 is TGTGCCAGCAGCGGATCTGGGGGAGTACTAGGCGGGGAGCTGTTTTTT. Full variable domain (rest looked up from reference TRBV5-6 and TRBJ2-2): DAGVTQSPTHLIKTRGQQVTLRCSPKSGHDTVSWYQQALGQGPQFIFQYYEEEERQRGNFPDRFSGHQFPNYSSELNVNALLLGDSALYLCASSGSGGVLGGELFFGEGSRLTVL.

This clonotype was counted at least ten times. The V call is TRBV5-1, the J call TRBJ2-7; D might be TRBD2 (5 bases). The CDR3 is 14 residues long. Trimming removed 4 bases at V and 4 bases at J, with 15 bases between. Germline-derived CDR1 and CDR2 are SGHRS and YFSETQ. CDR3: CASSSGLVNYEQYF. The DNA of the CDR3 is TGCGCCAGCAGCAGCGGACTGGTTAATTACGAGCAGTACTTC.

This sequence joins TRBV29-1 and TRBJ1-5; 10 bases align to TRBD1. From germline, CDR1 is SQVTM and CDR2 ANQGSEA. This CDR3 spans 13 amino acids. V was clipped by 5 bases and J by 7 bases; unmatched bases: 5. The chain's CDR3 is CSVRQGAGQPQHF. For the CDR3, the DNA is TGCAGCGTTCGACAGGGGGCTGGCCAGCCCCAGCATTTT.

CDR3 amino acids: CASSFREGPSEKLFF. The CDR3 bases are TGTGCCAGCAGTTTCCGGGAGGGGCCGAGTGAAAAACTGTTTTTT. The chain joins TRBV12-3 or TRBV12-4 to TRBJ1-4; TRBD1 might be the D (5 bases). V lost 3 bases and J lost 7, with 15 bases in between. The CDR3 has 15 residues.

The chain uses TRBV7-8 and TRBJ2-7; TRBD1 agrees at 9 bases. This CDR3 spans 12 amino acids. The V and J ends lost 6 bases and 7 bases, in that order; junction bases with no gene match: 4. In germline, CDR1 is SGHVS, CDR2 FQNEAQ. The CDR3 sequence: CASRQGAAEQYF. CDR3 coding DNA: TGTGCCAGCAGACAGGGGGCGGCTGAGCAGTACTTC. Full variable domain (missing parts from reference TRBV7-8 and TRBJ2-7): GAGVSQSPRYKVAKRGQDVALRCDPISGHVSLFWYQQALGQGPEFLTYFQNEAQLDKSGLPSDRFFAERPEGSVSTLKIQRTQQEDSAVYLCASRQGAAEQYFGPGTRLTVT.

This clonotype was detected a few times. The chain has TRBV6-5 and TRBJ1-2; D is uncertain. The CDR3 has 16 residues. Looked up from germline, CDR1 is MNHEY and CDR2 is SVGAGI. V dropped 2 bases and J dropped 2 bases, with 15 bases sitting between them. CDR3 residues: CASSYESAKTNYGYTF. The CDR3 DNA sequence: TGTGCCAGCAGTTACGAGTCAGCGAAAACCAACTATGGCTACACCTTC.

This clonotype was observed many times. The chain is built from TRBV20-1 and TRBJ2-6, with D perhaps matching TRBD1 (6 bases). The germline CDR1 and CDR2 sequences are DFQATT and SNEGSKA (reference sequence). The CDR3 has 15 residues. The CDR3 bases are TGCAGGGCTCACAGGGCCTCCTCTGGGGCCAACGTCCTGACTTTC. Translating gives CRAHRASSGANVLTF.

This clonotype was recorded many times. The CDR3 nucleotides read TGCAGCGTGAGAACCACAGGGGGCGCAGGAGAGACCCAGTACTTC. It encodes CSVRTTGGAGETQYF. V usage is TRBV29-1 and J usage is TRBJ2-5, with 9 bases fitting TRBD1. The CDR3 loop spans 15 amino acids. The trim removed 6 bases at V and 4 bases at J, leaving 12 bases unmatched. Germline CDR1 is SQVTM and CDR2 is ANQGSEA.

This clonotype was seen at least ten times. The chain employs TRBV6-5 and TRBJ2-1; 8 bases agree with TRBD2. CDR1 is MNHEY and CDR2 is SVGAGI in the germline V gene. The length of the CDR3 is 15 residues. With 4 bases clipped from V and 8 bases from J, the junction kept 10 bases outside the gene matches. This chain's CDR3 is CASSSTGTRFYEQFF. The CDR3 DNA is TGTGCCAGCAGTTCTACCGGGACTAGATTTTATGAGCAGTTCTTC.

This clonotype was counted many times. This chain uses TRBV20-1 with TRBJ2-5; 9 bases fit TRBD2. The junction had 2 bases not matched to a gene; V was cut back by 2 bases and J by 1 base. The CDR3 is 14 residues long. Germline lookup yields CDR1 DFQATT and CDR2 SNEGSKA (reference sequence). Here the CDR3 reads CSARTTSGQETQYF. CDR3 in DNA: TGCAGTGCTAGAACGACTAGCGGCCAAGAGACCCAGTACTTC.

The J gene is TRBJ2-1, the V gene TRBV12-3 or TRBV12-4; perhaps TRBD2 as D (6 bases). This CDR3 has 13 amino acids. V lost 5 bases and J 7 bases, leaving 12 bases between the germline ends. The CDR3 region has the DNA TGTGCCAGCAGTCCCCGACTAGTGAATGAGCAGTTCTTC. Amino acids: CASSPRLVNEQFF.

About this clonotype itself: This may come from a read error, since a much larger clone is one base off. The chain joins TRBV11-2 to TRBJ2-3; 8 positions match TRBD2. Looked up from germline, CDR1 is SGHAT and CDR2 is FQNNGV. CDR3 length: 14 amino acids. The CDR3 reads CPSSLAGLADTQYF. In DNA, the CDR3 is TGTCCCAGCAGCTTAGCGGGACTAGCAGATACGCAGTATTTT.

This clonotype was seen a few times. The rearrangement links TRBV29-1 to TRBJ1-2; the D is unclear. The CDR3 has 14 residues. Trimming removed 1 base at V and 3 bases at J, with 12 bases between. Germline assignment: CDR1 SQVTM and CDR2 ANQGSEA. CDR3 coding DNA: TGCAGCGTTGAAGTAGCAGGACCCGACTATGGCTACACCTTC. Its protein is CSVEVAGPDYGYTF.

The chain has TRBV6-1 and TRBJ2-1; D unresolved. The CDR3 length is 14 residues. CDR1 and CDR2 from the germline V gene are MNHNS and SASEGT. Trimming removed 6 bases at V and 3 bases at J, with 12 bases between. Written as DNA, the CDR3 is TGTGCCAGCAGCCCCGTCCACAGCTACAATGAGCAGTTCTTC. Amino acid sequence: CASSPVHSYNEQFF.

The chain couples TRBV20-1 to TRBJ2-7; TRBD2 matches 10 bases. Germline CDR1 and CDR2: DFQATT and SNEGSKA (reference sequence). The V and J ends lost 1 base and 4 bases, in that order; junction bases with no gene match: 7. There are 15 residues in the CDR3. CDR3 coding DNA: TGCAGTGCTAGAGTACCTAGCGGGGGTCAGTACGAGCAGTACTTC. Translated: CSARVPSGGQYEQYF.

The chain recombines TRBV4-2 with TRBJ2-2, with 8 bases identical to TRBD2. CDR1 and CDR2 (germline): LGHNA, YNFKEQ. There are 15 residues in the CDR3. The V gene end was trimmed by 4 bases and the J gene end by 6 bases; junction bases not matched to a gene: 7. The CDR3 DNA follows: TGTGCCAGCAGCCCCCGACTAGCGACTCCCGGGGAGCTGTTTTTT. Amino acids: CASSPRLATPGELFF.

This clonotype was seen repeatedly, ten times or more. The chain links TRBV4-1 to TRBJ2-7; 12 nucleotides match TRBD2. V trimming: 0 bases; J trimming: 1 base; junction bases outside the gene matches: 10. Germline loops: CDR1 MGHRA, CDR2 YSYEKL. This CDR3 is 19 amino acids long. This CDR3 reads CASSQELTSGRKGSYEQYF. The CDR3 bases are TGCGCCAGCAGCCAAGAGCTGACTAGCGGGAGAAAAGGTTCCTACGAGCAGTACTTC.

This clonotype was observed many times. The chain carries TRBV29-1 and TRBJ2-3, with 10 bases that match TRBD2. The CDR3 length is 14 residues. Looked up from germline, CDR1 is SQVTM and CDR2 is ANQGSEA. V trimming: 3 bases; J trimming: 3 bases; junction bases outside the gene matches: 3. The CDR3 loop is CSVDTSGTTDTQYF. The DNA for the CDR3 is TGCAGCGTTGACACTAGCGGGACAACAGATACGCAGTATTTT.

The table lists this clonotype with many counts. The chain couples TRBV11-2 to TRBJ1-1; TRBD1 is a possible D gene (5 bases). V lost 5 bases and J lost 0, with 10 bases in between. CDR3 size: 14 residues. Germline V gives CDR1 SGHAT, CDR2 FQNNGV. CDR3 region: CASSPQALNTEAFF. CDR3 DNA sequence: TGTGCCAGCAGCCCACAGGCTCTGAACACTGAAGCTTTCTTT.

DNA for the CDR3: TGTGCCAGCAGTCGACAGGCTGTCTATGGCTACACCTTC. This encodes CASSRQAVYGYTF. The rearrangement links TRBV12-3 or TRBV12-4 to TRBJ1-2; tentative D call: TRBD1 (6 bases). This CDR3 has 13 residues. V was clipped by 5 bases and J by 4 bases, with 11 bases between them.